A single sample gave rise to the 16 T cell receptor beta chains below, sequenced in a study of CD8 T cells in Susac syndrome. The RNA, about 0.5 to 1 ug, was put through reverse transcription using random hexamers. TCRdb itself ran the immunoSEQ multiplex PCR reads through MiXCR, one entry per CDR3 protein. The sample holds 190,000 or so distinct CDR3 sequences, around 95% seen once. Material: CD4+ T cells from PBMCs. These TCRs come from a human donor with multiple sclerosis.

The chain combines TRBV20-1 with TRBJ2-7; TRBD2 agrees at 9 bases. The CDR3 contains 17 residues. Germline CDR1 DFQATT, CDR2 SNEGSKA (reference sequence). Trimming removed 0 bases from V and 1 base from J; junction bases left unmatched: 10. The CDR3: CSARDRLAEIISYEQYF. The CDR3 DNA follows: TGCAGTGCTAGAGATCGACTAGCGGAAATCATTTCCTACGAGCAGTACTTC.

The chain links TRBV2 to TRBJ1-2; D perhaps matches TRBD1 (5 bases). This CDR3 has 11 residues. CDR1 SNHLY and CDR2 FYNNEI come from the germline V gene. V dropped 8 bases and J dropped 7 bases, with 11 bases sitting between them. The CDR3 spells CASAGNGGYTF. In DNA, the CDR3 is TGTGCCAGCGCAGGGAACGGTGGCTACACCTTC.

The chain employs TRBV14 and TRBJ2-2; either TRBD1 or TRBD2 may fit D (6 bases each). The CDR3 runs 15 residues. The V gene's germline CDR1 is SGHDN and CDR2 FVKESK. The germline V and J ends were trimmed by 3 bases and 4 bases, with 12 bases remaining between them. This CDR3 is CASSHLGGFTGELFF. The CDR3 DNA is TGTGCCAGCAGCCATTTGGGGGGCTTCACCGGGGAGCTGTTTTTT.

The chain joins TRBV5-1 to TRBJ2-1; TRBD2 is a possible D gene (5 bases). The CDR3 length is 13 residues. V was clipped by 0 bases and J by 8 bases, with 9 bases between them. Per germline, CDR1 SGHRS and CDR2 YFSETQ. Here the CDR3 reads CASSLGAGDEQFF. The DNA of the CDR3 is TGCGCCAGCAGCTTGGGGGCCGGGGATGAGCAGTTCTTC.

The CDR3 is CASMVSPGGYTF. For the CDR3, the DNA is TGTGCCTCAATGGTTAGCCCGGGTGGCTACACCTTC. The rearrangement uses TRBV30 and TRBJ1-2; D gene ambiguous. This CDR3 has 12 amino acids. Germline assignment: CDR1 GTSNPN and CDR2 SVGIG (reference sequence). Trimming cost V 7 bases and J 7 bases, with 16 bases left between them.

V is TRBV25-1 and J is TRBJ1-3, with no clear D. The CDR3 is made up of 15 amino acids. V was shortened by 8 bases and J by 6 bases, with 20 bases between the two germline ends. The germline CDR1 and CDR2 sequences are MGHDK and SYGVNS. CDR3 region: CASQNPGSRPNTIYF. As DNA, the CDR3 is TGTGCCAGCCAAAACCCCGGCAGCCGCCCAAACACCATATATTTT.

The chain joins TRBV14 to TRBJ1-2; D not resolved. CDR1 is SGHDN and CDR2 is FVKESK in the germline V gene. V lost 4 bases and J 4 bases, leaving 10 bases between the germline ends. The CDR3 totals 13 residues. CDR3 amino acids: CASSPASSYGYTF. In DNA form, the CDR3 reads TGTGCCAGCAGCCCGGCGTCTAGCTATGGCTACACCTTC.

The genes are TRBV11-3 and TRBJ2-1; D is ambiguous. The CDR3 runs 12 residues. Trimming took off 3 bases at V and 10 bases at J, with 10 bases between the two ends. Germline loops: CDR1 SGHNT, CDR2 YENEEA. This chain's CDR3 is CASSLDPGEQFF. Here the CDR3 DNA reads TGTGCCAGCAGCTTGGATCCAGGCGAGCAGTTCTTC.

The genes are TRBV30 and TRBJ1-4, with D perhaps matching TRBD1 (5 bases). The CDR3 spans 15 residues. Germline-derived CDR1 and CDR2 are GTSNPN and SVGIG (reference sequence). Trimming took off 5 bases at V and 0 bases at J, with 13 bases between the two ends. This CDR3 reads CAWDSGLATNEKLFF. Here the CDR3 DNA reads TGTGCCTGGGACTCAGGGCTGGCAACTAATGAAAAACTGTTTTTT.

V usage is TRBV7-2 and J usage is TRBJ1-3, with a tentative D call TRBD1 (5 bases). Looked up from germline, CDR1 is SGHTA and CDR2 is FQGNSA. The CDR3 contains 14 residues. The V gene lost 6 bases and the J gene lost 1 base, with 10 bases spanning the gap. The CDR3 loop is CASRSGNSGNTIYF. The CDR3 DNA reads TGTGCCAGCAGGTCAGGGAATTCTGGAAACACCATATATTTT.

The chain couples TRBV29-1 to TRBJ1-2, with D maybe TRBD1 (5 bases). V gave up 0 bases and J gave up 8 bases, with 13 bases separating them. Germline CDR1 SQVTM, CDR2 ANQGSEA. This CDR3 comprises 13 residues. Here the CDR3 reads CSVEETGFDGYTF. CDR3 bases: TGCAGCGTTGAAGAAACAGGATTTGACGGCTACACCTTC.

The CDR3 is CASSPRDSYNEQFF. The CDR3 DNA reads TGTGCCAGCAGCCCGAGGGATTCCTACAATGAGCAGTTCTTC. The chain recombines TRBV7-2 with TRBJ2-1; perhaps TRBD2 as D (5 bases). V was cut by 5 bases and J by 1 base, with 9 bases left in between. The CDR3 is 14 residues long. Germline V lookup: CDR1 SGHTA, CDR2 FQGNSA.

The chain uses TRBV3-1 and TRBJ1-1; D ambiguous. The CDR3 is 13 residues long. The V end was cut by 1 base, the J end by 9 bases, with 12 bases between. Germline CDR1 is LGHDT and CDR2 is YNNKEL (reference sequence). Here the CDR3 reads CASSQGPRVKAFF. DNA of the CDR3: TGTGCCAGCAGCCAAGGGCCAAGGGTGAAAGCTTTCTTT. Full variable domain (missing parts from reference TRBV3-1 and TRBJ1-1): DTAVSQTPKYLVTQMGNDKSIKCEQNLGHDTMYWYKQDSKKFLKIMFSYNNKELIINETVPNRFSPKSPDKAHLNLHINSLELGDSAVYFCASSQGPRVKAFFGQGTRLTVV.

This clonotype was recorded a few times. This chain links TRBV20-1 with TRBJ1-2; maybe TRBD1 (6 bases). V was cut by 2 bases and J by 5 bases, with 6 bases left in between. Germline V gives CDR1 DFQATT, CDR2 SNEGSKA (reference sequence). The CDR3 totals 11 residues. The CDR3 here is CSARQGYGYTF. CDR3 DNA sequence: TGCAGTGCTAGACAGGGGTATGGCTACACCTTC.

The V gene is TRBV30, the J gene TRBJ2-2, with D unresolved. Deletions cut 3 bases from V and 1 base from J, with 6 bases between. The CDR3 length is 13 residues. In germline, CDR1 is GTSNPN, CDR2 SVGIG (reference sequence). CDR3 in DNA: TGTGCCTGGAGAACCCTGAACACCGGGGAGCTGTTTTTT. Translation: CAWRTLNTGELFF.

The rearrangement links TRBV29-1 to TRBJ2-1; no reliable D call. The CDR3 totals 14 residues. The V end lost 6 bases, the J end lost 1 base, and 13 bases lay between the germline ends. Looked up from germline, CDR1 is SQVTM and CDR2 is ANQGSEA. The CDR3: CSVAKFQSYNEQFF. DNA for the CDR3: TGCAGCGTAGCGAAGTTCCAATCCTACAATGAGCAGTTCTTC.